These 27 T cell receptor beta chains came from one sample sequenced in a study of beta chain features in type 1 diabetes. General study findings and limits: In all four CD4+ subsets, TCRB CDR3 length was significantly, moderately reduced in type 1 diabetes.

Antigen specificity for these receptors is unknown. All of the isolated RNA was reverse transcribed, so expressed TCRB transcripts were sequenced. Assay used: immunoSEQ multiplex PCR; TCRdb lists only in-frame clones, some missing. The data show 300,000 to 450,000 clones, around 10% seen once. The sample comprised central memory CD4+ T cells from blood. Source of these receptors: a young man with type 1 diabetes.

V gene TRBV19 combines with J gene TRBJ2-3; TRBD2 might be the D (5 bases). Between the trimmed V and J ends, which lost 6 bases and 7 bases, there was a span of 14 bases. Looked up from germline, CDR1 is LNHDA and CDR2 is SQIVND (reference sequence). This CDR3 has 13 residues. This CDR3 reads CASSSFLGNTQYF. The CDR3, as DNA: TGTGCCAGTAGCTCCTTCCTCGGGAATACGCAGTATTTT.

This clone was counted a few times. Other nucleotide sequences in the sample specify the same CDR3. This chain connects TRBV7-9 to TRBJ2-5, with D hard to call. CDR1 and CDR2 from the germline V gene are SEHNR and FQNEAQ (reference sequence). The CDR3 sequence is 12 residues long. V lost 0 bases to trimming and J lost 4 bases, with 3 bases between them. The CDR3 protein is CASSLAAETQYF. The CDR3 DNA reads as TGTGCCAGCAGCTTAGCTGCAGAGACCCAGTACTTC.

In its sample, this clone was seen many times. The CDR3 DNA reads as TGTGCCTCGGGGGGCACAGATACGCAGTATTTT. Its protein product is CASGGTDTQYF. The V and J genes are TRBV10-3 and TRBJ2-3, with D tentatively TRBD2 (6 bases). There are 11 residues in the CDR3. V was cut by 11 bases and J by 1 base, with 7 bases left in between. The germline V gene has CDR1 ENHRY and CDR2 SYGVKD.

As DNA, the CDR3 is TGTGCCAGCAGTTTACCCTACAGCTACGAGCAGTACTTC. It encodes CASSLPYSYEQYF. This rearrangement joins TRBV27 to TRBJ2-7; no firm D call. The CDR3 totals 13 residues. The germline gives CDR1 MNHEY, CDR2 SMNVEV (reference sequence). Trimming took 2 bases from V and 3 from J, leaving 8 bases between them.

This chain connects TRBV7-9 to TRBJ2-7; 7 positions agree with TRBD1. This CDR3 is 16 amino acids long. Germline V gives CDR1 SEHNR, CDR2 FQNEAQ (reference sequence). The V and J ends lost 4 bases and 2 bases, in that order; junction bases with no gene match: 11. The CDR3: CASSSPPRGMTYEQYF. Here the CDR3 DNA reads TGTGCCAGCAGCTCCCCCCCCAGGGGGATGACCTACGAGCAGTACTTC.

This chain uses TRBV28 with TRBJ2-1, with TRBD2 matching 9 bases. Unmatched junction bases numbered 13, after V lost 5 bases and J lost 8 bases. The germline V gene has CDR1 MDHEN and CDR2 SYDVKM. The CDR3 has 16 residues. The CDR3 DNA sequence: TGTGCCAGCAGTCCGATCGGAGCGGGAGGAGTCCATGAGCAGTTCTTC. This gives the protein CASSPIGAGGVHEQFF. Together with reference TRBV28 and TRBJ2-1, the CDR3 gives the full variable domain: DVKVTQSSRYLVKRTGEKVFLECVQDMDHENMFWYRQDPGLGLRLIYFSYDVKMKEKGDIPEGYSVSREKKERFSLILESASTNQTSMYLCASSPIGAGGVHEQFFGPGTRLTVL.

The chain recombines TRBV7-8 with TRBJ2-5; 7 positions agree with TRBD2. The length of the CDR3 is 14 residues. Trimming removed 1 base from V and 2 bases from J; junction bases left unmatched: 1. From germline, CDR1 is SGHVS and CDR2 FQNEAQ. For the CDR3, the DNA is TGTGCCAGCAGCTTAGTGGGACTACAAGAGACCCAGTACTTC. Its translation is CASSLVGLQETQYF.

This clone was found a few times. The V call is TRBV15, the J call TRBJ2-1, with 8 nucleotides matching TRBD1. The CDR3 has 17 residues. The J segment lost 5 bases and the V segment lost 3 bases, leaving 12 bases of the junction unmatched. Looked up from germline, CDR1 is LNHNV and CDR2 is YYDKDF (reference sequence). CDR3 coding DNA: TGTGCCACCAGCAGCTTTAACATGGGACAGGCGGACAATGAGCAGTTCTTC. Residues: CATSSFNMGQADNEQFF.

The CDR3 here is CASSLSLSFGGTGEQFF. In nucleotides, the CDR3 is TGTGCCAGCAGTTTGTCACTCTCTTTTGGGGGCACGGGGGAGCAGTTCTTC. V usage is TRBV28 and J usage is TRBJ2-1, with D tentatively TRBD1 (6 bases). With 3 bases removed from V and 10 bases from J, the gap between germline ends came to 25 bases. CDR1 MDHEN and CDR2 SYDVKM come from the germline V gene. This CDR3 spans 17 amino acids.

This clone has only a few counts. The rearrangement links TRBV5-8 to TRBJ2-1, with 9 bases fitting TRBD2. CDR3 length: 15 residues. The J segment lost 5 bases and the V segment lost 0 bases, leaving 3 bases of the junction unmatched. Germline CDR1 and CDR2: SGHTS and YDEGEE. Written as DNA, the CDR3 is TGTGCCAGCAGCTTGGGGACTAGCGCGGACAATGAGCAGTTCTTC. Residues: CASSLGTSADNEQFF.

The chain's CDR3 is CASSLVQTQYF. In DNA form, the CDR3 reads TGTGCCAGCAGCTTAGTTCAGACCCAGTACTTC. The gene calls are TRBV11-2 and TRBJ2-5; D remains unclear. The CDR3 consists of 11 residues. Germline assignment: CDR1 SGHAT and CDR2 FQNNGV. The V end was cut by 1 base, the J end by 6 bases, with 3 bases between.

The CDR3 coding sequence is TGCGCCAGCAGTCCCTTTGGACTAATCCACGAGCAGTACTTC. Translating it yields CASSPFGLIHEQYF. This chain joins TRBV10-1 and TRBJ2-7, with D possibly matching TRBD2 (6 bases). The germline V and J ends were trimmed by 5 bases and 5 bases, with 16 bases remaining between them. This CDR3 contains 14 residues. Germline CDR1 reads WNHNN; CDR2 reads SYGVQD (reference sequence).

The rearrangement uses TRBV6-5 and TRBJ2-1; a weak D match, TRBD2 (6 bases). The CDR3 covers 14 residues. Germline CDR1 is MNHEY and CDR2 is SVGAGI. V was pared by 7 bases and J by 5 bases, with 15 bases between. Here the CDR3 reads CASNKWGDNNEQFF. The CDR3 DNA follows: TGTGCCAGCAACAAGTGGGGGGATAACAATGAGCAGTTCTTC.

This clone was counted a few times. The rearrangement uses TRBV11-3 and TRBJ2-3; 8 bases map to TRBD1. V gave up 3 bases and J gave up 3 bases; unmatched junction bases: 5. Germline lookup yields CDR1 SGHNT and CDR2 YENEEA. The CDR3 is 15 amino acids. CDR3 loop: CASSFGQGRTDTQYF. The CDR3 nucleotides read TGTGCCAGCAGCTTTGGACAGGGACGAACAGATACGCAGTATTTT.

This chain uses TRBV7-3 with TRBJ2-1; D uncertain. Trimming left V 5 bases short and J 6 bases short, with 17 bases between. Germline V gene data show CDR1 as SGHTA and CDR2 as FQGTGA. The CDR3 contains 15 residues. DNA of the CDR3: TGTGCCAGCAGCACGGCGCGCGGAGTTGGCAATGAGCAGTTCTTC. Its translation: CASSTARGVGNEQFF.

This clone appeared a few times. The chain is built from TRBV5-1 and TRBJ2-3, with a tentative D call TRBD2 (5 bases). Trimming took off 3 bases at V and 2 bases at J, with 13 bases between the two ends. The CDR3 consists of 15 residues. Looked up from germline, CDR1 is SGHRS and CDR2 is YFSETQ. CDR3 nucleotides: TGCGCCAGCAGCTCCCACGGGATATTCACAGATACGCAGTATTTT. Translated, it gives CASSSHGIFTDTQYF.

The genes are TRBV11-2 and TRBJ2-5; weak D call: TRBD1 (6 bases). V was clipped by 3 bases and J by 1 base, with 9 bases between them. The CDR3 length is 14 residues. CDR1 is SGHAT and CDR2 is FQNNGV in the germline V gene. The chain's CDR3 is CASSFRDTQETQYF. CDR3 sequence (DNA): TGTGCCAGCAGCTTCCGGGACACCCAAGAGACCCAGTACTTC.

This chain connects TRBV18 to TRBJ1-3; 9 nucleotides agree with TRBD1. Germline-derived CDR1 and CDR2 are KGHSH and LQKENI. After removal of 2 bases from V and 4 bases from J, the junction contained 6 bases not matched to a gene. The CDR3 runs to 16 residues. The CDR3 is CASSPLQGARGNTIYF. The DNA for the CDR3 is TGTGCCAGCTCACCATTACAGGGGGCGCGAGGAAACACCATATATTTT. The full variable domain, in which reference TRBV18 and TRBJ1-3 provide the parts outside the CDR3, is NAGVMQNPRHLVRRRGQEARLRCSPMKGHSHVYWYRQLPEEGLKFMVYLQKENIIDESGMPKERFSAEFPKEGPSILRIQQVVRGDSAAYFCASSPLQGARGNTIYFGEGSWLTVV.

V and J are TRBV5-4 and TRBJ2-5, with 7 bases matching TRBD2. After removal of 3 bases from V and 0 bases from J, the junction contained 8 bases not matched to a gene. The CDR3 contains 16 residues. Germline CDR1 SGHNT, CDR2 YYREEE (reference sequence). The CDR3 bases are TGTGCCAGCAGCTGGGGGGGACTACAGTACCAAGAGACCCAGTACTTC. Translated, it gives CASSWGGLQYQETQYF.

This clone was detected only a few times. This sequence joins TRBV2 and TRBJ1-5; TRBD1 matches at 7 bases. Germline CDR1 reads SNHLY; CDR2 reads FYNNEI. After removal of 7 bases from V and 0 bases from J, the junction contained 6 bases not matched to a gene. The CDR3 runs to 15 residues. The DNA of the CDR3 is TGTGCCAGCACCGGGACAGTCAATAGCAATCAGCCCCAGCATTTT. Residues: CASTGTVNSNQPQHF.

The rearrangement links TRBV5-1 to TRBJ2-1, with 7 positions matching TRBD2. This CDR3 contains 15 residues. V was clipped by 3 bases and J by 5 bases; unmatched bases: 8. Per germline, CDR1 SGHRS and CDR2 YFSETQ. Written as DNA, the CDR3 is TGCGCCAGCAGCTCGAGCGGGATAACACACAATGAGCAGTTCTTC. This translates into CASSSSGITHNEQFF. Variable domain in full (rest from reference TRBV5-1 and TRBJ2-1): KAGVTQTPRYLIKTRGQQVTLSCSPISGHRSVSWYQQTPGQGLQFLFEYFSETQRNKGNFPGRFSGRQFSNSRSEMNVSTLELGDSALYLCASSSSGITHNEQFFGPGTRLTVL.

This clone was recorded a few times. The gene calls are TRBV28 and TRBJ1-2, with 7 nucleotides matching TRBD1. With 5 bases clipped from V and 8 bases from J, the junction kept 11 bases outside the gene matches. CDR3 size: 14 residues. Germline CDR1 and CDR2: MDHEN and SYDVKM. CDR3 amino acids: CASSPQDRSKGYTF. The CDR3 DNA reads TGTGCCAGCAGTCCCCAGGACAGGAGTAAAGGCTACACCTTC.

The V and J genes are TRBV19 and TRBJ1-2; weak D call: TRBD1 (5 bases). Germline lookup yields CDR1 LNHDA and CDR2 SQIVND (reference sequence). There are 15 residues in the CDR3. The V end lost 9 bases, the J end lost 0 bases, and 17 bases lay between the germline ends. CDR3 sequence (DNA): TGTGCCAGCTCGCGAACGACAGCGCCTAACTATGGCTACACCTTC. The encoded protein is CASSRTTAPNYGYTF.

This CDR3 reads CASRLAGGGNEQFF. CDR3 coding DNA: TGCGCCAGCCGACTAGCGGGAGGAGGCAATGAGCAGTTCTTC. The chain employs TRBV10-2 and TRBJ2-1; 13 bases fit TRBD2. CDR1 is WSHSY and CDR2 is SAAADI in the germline V gene. Trimming took 8 bases from V and 6 from J; bases not matched to a gene: 4. This CDR3 contains 14 residues.

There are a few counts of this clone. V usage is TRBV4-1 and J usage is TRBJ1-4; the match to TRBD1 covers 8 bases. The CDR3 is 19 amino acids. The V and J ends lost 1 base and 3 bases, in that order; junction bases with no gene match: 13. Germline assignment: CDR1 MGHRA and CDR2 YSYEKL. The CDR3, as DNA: TGCGCCAGCAGCCAAGGGAGGGGCAGGGGGCGCTTGTCTAATGAAAAACTGTTTTTT. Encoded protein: CASSQGRGRGRLSNEKLFF.

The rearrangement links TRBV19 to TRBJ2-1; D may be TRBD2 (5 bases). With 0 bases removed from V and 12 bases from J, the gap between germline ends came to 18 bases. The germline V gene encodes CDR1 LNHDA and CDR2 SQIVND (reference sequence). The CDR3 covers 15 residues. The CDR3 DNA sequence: TGTGCCAGTAGTATAGAGGGCGGGCCTTCGGGTCGGCAGTTCTTC. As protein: CASSIEGGPSGRQFF.

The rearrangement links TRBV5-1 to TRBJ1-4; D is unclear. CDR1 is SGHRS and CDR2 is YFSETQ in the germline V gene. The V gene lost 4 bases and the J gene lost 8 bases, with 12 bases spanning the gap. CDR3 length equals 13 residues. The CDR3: CASSVAGREKLFF. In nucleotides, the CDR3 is TGCGCCAGCAGCGTGGCTGGGAGGGAAAAACTGTTTTTT.